Listed below are T cell receptor beta chains from one sample, sequenced in a study of cytomegalovirus exposure and HLA in healthy donors. Measured with immunoSEQ multiplex PCR; TCRdb has only the in-frame clones, and not every one. This table has some 240,000 clones, 70% to 85% appearing once. Sequenced: PBMCs. The receptors stem from a male donor in good health and CMV-seronegative. CDR3s include the opening cysteine and the closing phenylalanine or tryptophan. The D gene is left open where the match is weak. Clone size, where shown, is once, few, many, or a class for clones that have expanded.

j_call cdr3_length d_call v_call clone_size cdr3_aa cdr3_nt
TRBJ1-2 11 NA TRBV20-1 NA CSASPGGGYTF TGCAGTGCTAGTCCCGGAGGGGGCTACACCTTC
TRBJ2-7 15 NA TRBV7-9 NA CASSLELPVSDEQYF TGTGCCAGCAGCTTAGAACTCCCTGTATCCGACGAGCAGTACTTC
TRBJ2-7 12 NA TRBV19 NA CASSISSREQYF TGTGCCAGTAGTATAAGTTCCAGGGAGCAGTACTTC
TRBJ2-7 12 NA TRBV7-2 NA CASSPGYYEQYF TGTGCCAGCAGCCCAGGGTACTACGAGCAGTACTTC
TRBJ1-4 12 NA TRBV7-9 NA CSSSSESEKLFF TGTTCCAGCAGCTCCGAGAGTGAAAAACTGTTTTTT
TRBJ1-4 15 NA TRBV9 NA CASSTMDRLGEKLFF TGTGCCAGCAGCACTATGGACAGACTGGGGGAAAAACTGTTTTTT
TRBJ2-7 17 TRBD2 TRBV5-1 NA CASSLRTSGSPSYEQYF TGCGCCAGCAGCTTAAGGACTAGCGGGAGTCCTTCCTACGAGCAGTACTTC
TRBJ1-5 16 NA TRBV28 NA CASTPSGLNSNQPQHF TGTGCCAGCACCCCCTCAGGTCTCAATAGCAATCAGCCCCAGCATTTT
TRBJ2-7 13 TRBD1 TRBV27 NA CASSPGTVYEQYF TGTGCCAGCAGCCCGGGGACAGTCTACGAGCAGTACTTC
TRBJ1-1 13 TRBD1 TRBV19 NA CASSSGQGDEAFF TGTGCCAGTAGTTCTGGACAGGGGGATGAAGCTTTCTTT
TRBJ2-7 15 TRBD1 TRBV10-3 NA CAIRPGQGISYEQYF TGTGCCATCAGGCCGGGACAGGGGATCTCCTACGAGCAGTACTTC
TRBJ2-7 17 TRBD2 TRBV11-2 NA CASSSRTGTSGLYEQYF TGTGCCAGCAGCTCTCGTACGGGGACTAGCGGACTATACGAGCAGTACTTC
TRBJ2-1 13 NA TRBV4-1 once CASSQELAYEQFF TGCGCCAGCAGCCAGGAACTAGCATATGAGCAGTTCTTC
TRBJ2-3 17 TRBD2 TRBV9 NA CASSSLLAGVSTDTQYF TGTGCCAGCAGCAGCCTCCTAGCGGGAGTTTCCACAGATACGCAGTATTTT
TRBJ2-7 19 TRBD2 TRBV4-2 once CASSQDPGLAGSSHYEQYF TGTGCCAGCAGCCAAGATCCGGGACTAGCGGGATCTTCTCACTACGAGCAGTACTTC
TRBJ2-1 13 TRBD2 TRBV9 NA CASAGGSYNEQFF TGTGCCAGCGCGGGGGGCTCCTACAATGAGCAGTTCTTC
TRBJ1-2 16 TRBD1 TRBV5-4 NA CASSPHSGQGSYGYTF TGTGCCAGCAGCCCCCACTCCGGACAGGGGAGCTATGGCTACACCTTC
TRBJ2-7 13 TRBD1 TRBV19 NA CASGTGDTYEQYF TGTGCCAGTGGGACAGGGGACACCTACGAGCAGTACTTC
TRBJ2-1 16 TRBD2 TRBV7-3 NA CASSLVPSGRGNEQFF TGTGCCAGCAGCTTAGTTCCAAGCGGGAGGGGAAATGAGCAGTTCTTC
TRBJ2-5 13 NA TRBV30 NA CAWSSGYQETQYF TGTGCCTGGAGTTCGGGTTACCAAGAGACCCAGTACTTC
TRBJ2-3 16 TRBD2 TRBV7-9 NA CASSQGLALSTDTQYF TGTGCCAGCAGCCAGGGACTAGCGTTGAGCACAGATACGCAGTATTTT
TRBJ2-1 14 NA TRBV10-1 few CASSPQDSNNEQFF TGCGCCAGCAGCCCTCAGGACAGCAACAATGAGCAGTTCTTC
TRBJ2-3 12 NA TRBV6-1 once CASRLTTDTQYF TGTGCCAGCAGATTGACAACAGATACGCAGTATTTT
TRBJ2-7 14 TRBD1 TRBV5-6 few CASRTGTGDYEQYF TGTGCCAGCAGAACCGGGACAGGGGACTACGAGCAGTACTTC
TRBJ2-7 14 NA TRBV18 NA CASSAPGDAYEQYF TGTGCCAGCTCAGCCCCAGGGGATGCCTACGAGCAGTACTTC
TRBJ2-7 14 NA TRBV9 NA CASSVLASSYEQYF TGTGCCAGCAGCGTATTGGCCAGTTCCTACGAGCAGTACTTC
TRBJ2-7 14 NA TRBV11-2 NA CASSPGGSSYEQYF TGTGCCAGCAGCCCTGGGGGGAGCTCCTACGAGCAGTACTTC
TRBJ2-1 14 TRBD1 TRBV7-8 NA CASSYDRDDNEQFF TGTGCCAGCAGCTACGACAGGGACGACAATGAGCAGTTCTTC
TRBJ2-4 20 NA TRBV6-1 NA CASSERGDSSTHLAKNIQYF TGTGCCAGCAGTGAGCGGGGTGACAGCTCAACTCATCTAGCCAAAAACATTCAGTACTTC
TRBJ1-5 13 NA TRBV28 few CAGIGATEQPQHF TGTGCCGGCATAGGGGCAACCGAACAGCCCCAGCATTTT